Described below is a single T cell receptor (beta chain) sequence and its context. Its antigen is still unknown. V lost 2 bases and J lost 9; bases outside the gene matches: 6. Germline CDR1 reads MGHRA; CDR2 reads YSYEKL. The CDR3 is 15 residues long. For TCRbeta, the library was prepared with unique molecular identifiers. TCRdb re-called the PCR reads through MiXCR, storing one row per CDR3 protein. The sample lists approximately 980,000 distinct CDR3 sequences, about 29% occurring once. This entry comes from a study of T-cell reconstitution after alpha-beta-depleted transplantation in children. Study results and caveats: Several hundred expanded graft clones reportedly supplied alpha-beta T cells about two months after transplant. High day-60 TCRbeta diversity in some patients came from surviving recipient T cells and thymic progenitors. Most T-cell counts and diversity one year after the transplant came from T cells that were newly produced.

The sequence was obtained from a boy under two years old who had a stem cell transplant for SCID, so the T cells may come from the graft donor. Sample: PBMCs, mostly from graft donor cells, taken 360 days after TCRalphabeta/CD19-depleted stem cell transplant. The chain employs TRBV4-1 and TRBJ1-6; TRBD1 aligns across 8 bases. The CDR3 DNA reads TGCGCCAGCAGCCAACAGGACAGGGAAGTTTCACCCCTCCACTTT. Translation: CASSQQDREVSPLHF.